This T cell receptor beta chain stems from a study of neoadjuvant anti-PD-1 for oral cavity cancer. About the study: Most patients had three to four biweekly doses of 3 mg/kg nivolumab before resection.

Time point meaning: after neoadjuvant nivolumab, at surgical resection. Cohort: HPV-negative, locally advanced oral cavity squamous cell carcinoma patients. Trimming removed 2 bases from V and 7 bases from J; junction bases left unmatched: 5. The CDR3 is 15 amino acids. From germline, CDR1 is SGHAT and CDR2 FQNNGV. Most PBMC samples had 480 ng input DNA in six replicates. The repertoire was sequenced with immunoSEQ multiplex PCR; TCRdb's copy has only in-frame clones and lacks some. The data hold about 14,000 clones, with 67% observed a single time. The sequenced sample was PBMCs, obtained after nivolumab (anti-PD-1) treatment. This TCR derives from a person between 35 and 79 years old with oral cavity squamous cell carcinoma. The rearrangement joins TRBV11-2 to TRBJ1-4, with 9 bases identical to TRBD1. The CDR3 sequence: CASSLTGGIGEKLFF. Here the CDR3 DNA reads TGTGCCAGCAGCTTAACAGGGGGCATCGGTGAAAAACTGTTTTTT. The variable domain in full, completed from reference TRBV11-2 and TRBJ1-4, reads EAGVAQSPRYKIIEKRQSVAFWCNPISGHATLYWYQQILGQGPKLLIQFQNNGVVDDSQLPKDRFSAERLKGVDSTLKIQPAKLEDSAVYLCASSLTGGIGEKLFFGSGTQLSVL.